A selection of T cell receptor beta chains follows, all from one sample in a study of shared clonotypes between healthy human individuals. Produced via immunoSEQ multiplex PCR; TCRdb's table is partial and in-frame only. The sample holds 650,000 to 800,000 clones, 92% seen once. The sample consisted of naive CD8+ T cells sorted from blood. These receptors were collected from a man aged 25 to 40 in good health. Each CDR3 is given with its conserved first and last residue. Fields, in order: V gene, J gene, CDR3 protein.

v_gene: TRBV4-1
j_gene: TRBJ2-7
CDR3aa: CASSQRQSSYEQYF

v_gene: TRBV7-2
j_gene: TRBJ2-2
CDR3aa: CASSLRAGELFF

v_gene: TRBV14
j_gene: TRBJ2-5
CDR3aa: CASSPDGTVRRAETQYF

v_gene: TRBV15
j_gene: TRBJ1-1
CDR3aa: CATSREDTMNTEAFF

v_gene: TRBV29-1
j_gene: TRBJ2-1
CDR3aa: CSVRGGLYNEQFF

v_gene: TRBV7-9
j_gene: TRBJ1-5
CDR3aa: CASSLALGTGVYYDQPQHF

v_gene: TRBV19
j_gene: TRBJ2-3
CDR3aa: CASSIAATDTQYF

v_gene: TRBV28
j_gene: TRBJ1-1
CDR3aa: CASSFQGVRSTEAFF

v_gene: TRBV7-9
j_gene: TRBJ2-3
CDR3aa: CASSTDRGSTDTQYF

v_gene: TRBV7-9
j_gene: TRBJ2-1
CDR3aa: CASSRSGSYNEQFF

v_gene: TRBV19
j_gene: TRBJ2-3
CDR3aa: CASSIETSFITDTQYF

v_gene: TRBV7-9
j_gene: TRBJ2-5
CDR3aa: CASSLLTGRLAAQETQYF

v_gene: TRBV7-9
j_gene: TRBJ2-7
CDR3aa: CASSLGDGKDRAYEQYF

v_gene: TRBV11-2
j_gene: TRBJ2-7
CDR3aa: CASSSTTSGSYEQYF

v_gene: TRBV30
j_gene: TRBJ2-1
CDR3aa: CAWSGIGGVEQFF

v_gene: TRBV4-3
j_gene: TRBJ1-4
CDR3aa: CASSQGPSGEEREKLFF

v_gene: TRBV4-1
j_gene: TRBJ2-1
CDR3aa: CASSQRGGDPSYNEQFF

v_gene: TRBV7-9
j_gene: TRBJ1-1
CDR3aa: CASSRTGATSSNTEAFF

v_gene: TRBV28
j_gene: TRBJ1-1
CDR3aa: CASSLIAFPEAFF

v_gene: TRBV5-1
j_gene: TRBJ2-3
CDR3aa: CASSLESLAGSTDTQYF

v_gene: TRBV6-4
j_gene: TRBJ2-7
CDR3aa: CASSDAPVADEQYF

v_gene: TRBV29-1
j_gene: TRBJ2-5
CDR3aa: CSGETGERETQYF

v_gene: TRBV5-4
j_gene: TRBJ2-7
CDR3aa: CASSFDKSSYEQYF

v_gene: TRBV30
j_gene: TRBJ1-1
CDR3aa: CAWSPLGTEAFF

v_gene: TRBV1
j_gene: TRBJ2-7
CDR3aa: CTSSPPVAESSYEQYF

v_gene: TRBV27
j_gene: TRBJ2-3
CDR3aa: CASTSRDTTTDTQYF

v_gene: TRBV6-1
j_gene: TRBJ2-7
CDR3aa: CASSEARLAGASYEQYF

v_gene: TRBV4-3
j_gene: TRBJ2-1
CDR3aa: CASSQEPGWNEQFF

v_gene: TRBV9
j_gene: TRBJ2-5
CDR3aa: CASSVAGVETQYF

v_gene: TRBV9
j_gene: TRBJ2-6
CDR3aa: CASSAPLQGRGAGGPPSGANVLTF

v_gene: TRBV4-2
j_gene: TRBJ2-3
CDR3aa: CASSQDPSVSDTQYF

v_gene: TRBV27
j_gene: TRBJ1-2
CDR3aa: CASSLSRNYGYTF

v_gene: TRBV11-2
j_gene: TRBJ2-7
CDR3aa: CASSPGTGVDEQYF